These 31 T cell receptor beta chains originate from one sample sequenced in a study of shared clonotypes between healthy human individuals. Method: immunoSEQ multiplex PCR; TCRdb's copy keeps in-frame clones and lacks some. The data contain 600,000 or so clones, about 98% of them singletons. CD45RO negativity and positive selection for CCR7 defined naive CD8 cells, a population that excluded terminally differentiated effector memory CD45RA+ cells. What was sequenced was naive CD8+ T cells sorted from blood. The origin of the receptors is a man aged 25 to 45 in good health.

This chain connects TRBV7-8 to TRBJ1-4; D ambiguous. The CDR3 runs to 19 residues. Germline loops: CDR1 SGHVS, CDR2 FQNEAQ. Trimming stripped 4 bases from V and 0 bases from J, with 21 bases between. The CDR3 protein is CASSSDLEAYGTTNEKLFF. The CDR3 region has the DNA TGTGCCAGCAGCTCTGACTTGGAGGCCTACGGCACAACTAATGAAAAACTGTTTTTT.

The chain employs TRBV27 and TRBJ2-2, with 13 bases aligning to TRBD2. The junction had 14 bases not matched to a gene; V was cut back by 5 bases and J by 8 bases. Germline-derived CDR1 and CDR2 are MNHEY and SMNVEV (reference sequence). This CDR3 has 18 residues. CDR3 bases: TGTGCCAGCAGTACCTGGACTAGCGGGAGCCGGATGAGTGGGGAGCTGTTTTTT. Translation: CASSTWTSGSRMSGELFF.

The chain employs TRBV10-3 and TRBJ2-7; TRBD1 aligns across 9 bases. After removal of 8 bases from V and 2 bases from J, the junction contained 7 bases not matched to a gene. Germline assignment: CDR1 ENHRY and CDR2 SYGVKD. The CDR3 loop spans 14 amino acids. The DNA for the CDR3 is TGTGCCATCGCTCCCGGGACAGGGACCTACGAGCAGTACTTC. Translated, it gives CAIAPGTGTYEQYF.

The chain carries TRBV5-6 and TRBJ1-2; a weak D match, TRBD1 (6 bases). Looked up from germline, CDR1 is SGHDT and CDR2 is YYEEEE. V lost 0 bases and J lost 4, with 13 bases in between. The CDR3 spans 15 residues. Written as DNA, the CDR3 is TGTGCCAGCAGCTTGGGATCGGGGGCCGCCTATGGCTACACCTTC. The encoded protein is CASSLGSGAAYGYTF. Using reference TRBV5-6 and TRBJ1-2 for the parts outside the CDR3, the full variable domain is DAGVTQSPTHLIKTRGQQVTLRCSPKSGHDTVSWYQQALGQGPQFIFQYYEEEERQRGNFPDRFSGHQFPNYSSELNVNALLLGDSALYLCASSLGSGAAYGYTFGSGTRLTVV.

The genes are TRBV7-8 and TRBJ1-2, with D perhaps TRBD1 (5 bases). Germline-derived CDR1 and CDR2 are SGHVS and FQNEAQ. With 1 base removed from V and 2 bases from J, the gap between germline ends came to 17 bases. The CDR3 has 17 residues. This chain's CDR3 is CASSLDRALAGNYGYTF. CDR3 sequence (DNA): TGTGCCAGCAGCTTAGATCGGGCGCTTGCAGGGAACTATGGCTACACCTTC.

This sequence joins TRBV4-1 and TRBJ2-1, with TRBD2 identical over 12 bases. The germline CDR1 and CDR2 sequences are MGHRA and YSYEKL. J was trimmed by 9 bases and V by 0 bases; bases with no gene match: 12. The CDR3 consists of 18 residues. CDR3 sequence reads: CASSQEKLAGGKGGEQFF. DNA for the CDR3: TGCGCCAGCAGCCAAGAGAAACTAGCGGGAGGCAAGGGGGGTGAGCAGTTCTTC.

This clone was counted a single time. The chain employs TRBV27 and TRBJ2-5; a weak D match, TRBD2 (5 bases). The CDR3 contains 16 residues. The ends were cut back, 4 bases at V and 7 bases at J, with 22 bases in the middle. Germline CDR1 and CDR2: MNHEY and SMNVEV (reference sequence). DNA of the CDR3: TGTGCCAGCAGTTCCCCCTCGGCCGGGGTAGTTGGGACCCAGTACTTC. This codes for CASSSPSAGVVGTQYF.

V and J are TRBV11-2 and TRBJ2-7; the match to TRBD1 covers 10 bases. The CDR3 is 16 amino acids. J gave up 3 bases and V 1 base, and 6 bases lay outside the gene matches. Germline CDR1 and CDR2: SGHAT and FQNNGV. The CDR3 spells CASSLARQGAYYEQYF. Written as DNA, the CDR3 is TGTGCCAGCAGCTTAGCCCGACAGGGGGCTTACTACGAGCAGTACTTC.

The chain uses TRBV7-2 and TRBJ2-1; possible D gene TRBD2, 5 bases. CDR3 length equals 13 residues. V was cut by 1 base and J by 13 bases, with 14 bases left in between. CDR1 is SGHTA and CDR2 is FQGNSA in the germline V gene. CDR3 nucleotides: TGTGCCAGCAGCTTAGAACTAGTCGGACCTCAGTTCTTC. It translates to CASSLELVGPQFF.

This chain links TRBV25-1 with TRBJ2-1; D remains unclear. Trimming took 0 bases from V and 3 from J, leaving 6 bases between them. The CDR3 is made up of 14 amino acids. Germline V gene sequence: CDR1 MGHDK, CDR2 SYGVNS. CDR3 in DNA: TGTGCCAGCAGTGAATATGGAGTCTACAATGAGCAGTTCTTC. It translates to CASSEYGVYNEQFF.

The chain carries TRBV4-1 and TRBJ1-4; 7 bases map to TRBD1. V lost 1 base and J lost 9; bases outside the gene matches: 5. Looked up from germline, CDR1 is MGHRA and CDR2 is YSYEKL. The CDR3 sequence is 14 residues long. The CDR3 sequence is CASSQGQGGKKLFF. CDR3 DNA: TGCGCCAGCAGCCAAGGACAGGGCGGGAAAAAACTGTTTTTT.

The chain uses TRBV5-1 and TRBJ2-3; D ambiguous. V was cut by 0 bases and J by 4 bases, with 9 bases left in between. The germline V gene has CDR1 SGHRS and CDR2 YFSETQ. This CDR3 region has 14 residues. The CDR3 sequence: CASSLEVAPDTQYF. DNA of the CDR3: TGCGCCAGCAGCTTGGAGGTTGCCCCAGATACGCAGTATTTT.

The chain employs TRBV29-1 and TRBJ1-5; D uncertain. This CDR3 has 13 residues. Germline V gene data show CDR1 as SQVTM and CDR2 as ANQGSEA. Between the trimmed V and J ends, which lost 4 bases and 1 base, there was a span of 8 bases. CDR3 loop: CSVVEWSNQPQHF. CDR3 DNA sequence: TGCAGCGTTGTGGAATGGAGCAATCAGCCCCAGCATTTT.

This clone was counted a single time. The rearrangement links TRBV6-5 to TRBJ1-5; D is undetermined. With 4 bases removed from V and 4 bases from J, the gap between germline ends came to 8 bases. There are 13 residues in the CDR3. The V gene's germline CDR1 is MNHEY and CDR2 SVGAGI. CDR3 nucleotides: TGTGCCAGCAGTTCGGGGATTAATCAGCCCCAGCATTTT. Protein: CASSSGINQPQHF.

V is TRBV27 and J is TRBJ1-1, with TRBD1 matching over 7 bases. This CDR3 contains 15 residues. Germline CDR1 MNHEY, CDR2 SMNVEV (reference sequence). J lost 0 bases, V lost 5 bases, and 6 bases had no gene match. This CDR3 is CASSPQGVMNTEAFF. DNA for the CDR3: TGTGCCAGCAGTCCCCAGGGGGTCATGAACACTGAAGCTTTCTTT.

The chain has TRBV13 and TRBJ2-7; 7 bases are shared with TRBD2. Germline V gene lookup returns CDR1 PRHDT and CDR2 FYEKMQ (reference sequence). The CDR3 has 14 amino acids. The junction had 4 bases not matched to a gene; V was cut back by 0 bases and J by 5 bases. CDR3 in amino acids: CASSLGLAAHEQYF. The CDR3 nucleotides are TGTGCCAGCAGCTTAGGGCTAGCGGCCCACGAGCAGTACTTC.

The chain uses TRBV29-1 and TRBJ2-2; TRBD1 is a possible D gene (5 bases). The germline V gene encodes CDR1 SQVTM and CDR2 ANQGSEA. The V gene lost 3 bases and the J gene lost 4 bases, with 12 bases spanning the gap. The CDR3 has 14 residues. This chain's CDR3 is CSVDLGQFTGELFF. Written as DNA, the CDR3 is TGCAGCGTTGATTTAGGACAATTCACCGGGGAGCTGTTTTTT.

V gene TRBV5-5 combines with J gene TRBJ2-7; D may match TRBD1 or TRBD2 (6 bases each). Germline CDR1 SGHKS, CDR2 YYEKEE (reference sequence). Trimming took off 5 bases at V and 3 bases at J, with 18 bases between the two ends. CDR3 length: 15 residues. CDR3 in DNA: TGTGCCAGCAGTTCGCCTTCGGGGGCCGACTACGAGCAGTACTTC. Protein sequence: CASSSPSGADYEQYF.

The chain employs TRBV27 and TRBJ2-7; D possibly matches TRBD1 or TRBD2 (5 bases each). Trimming removed 7 bases from V and 7 bases from J, with 20 bases in between. CDR1 is MNHEY and CDR2 is SMNVEV in the germline V gene (reference sequence). CDR3 length: 14 amino acids. The CDR3 is CASNSHGTPGEQYF. DNA for the CDR3: TGTGCCAGCAACTCCCATGGGACCCCCGGGGAGCAGTACTTC.

Worth noting for this clone: Other DNA sequences from this sample encode an identical CDR3 as well. The genes are TRBV11-2 and TRBJ2-7, with 7 nucleotides matching TRBD2. Germline values: CDR1 SGHAT, CDR2 FQNNGV. This CDR3 has 14 residues. The ends lost 1 base at V and 2 bases at J; junction bases unmatched: 2. CDR3 sequence (DNA): TGTGCCAGCAGCTTAGGAGCGGGAACCTACGAGCAGTACTTC. Translated, it gives CASSLGAGTYEQYF.

The rearrangement joins TRBV5-8 to TRBJ2-5; D is tentatively TRBD1 or TRBD2 (5 bases each). The V end lost 3 bases, the J end lost 5 bases, and 17 bases lay between the germline ends. This CDR3 is 15 amino acids long. Germline V CDR1 and CDR2: SGHTS, YDEGEE. The CDR3 region has the DNA TGTGCCAGCAGCTCGGATGAAAGCGAGGGGGAGACCCAGTACTTC. Residues: CASSSDESEGETQYF.

The rearrangement uses TRBV7-9 and TRBJ1-1; the D is unclear. The V end was cut by 3 bases, the J end by 5 bases, with 7 bases between. CDR3 size: 12 residues. CDR1 SEHNR and CDR2 FQNEAQ come from the germline V gene (reference sequence). The CDR3 loop is CASSFGRTEAFF. The CDR3 DNA reads TGTGCCAGCAGCTTTGGAAGGACTGAAGCTTTCTTT.

The chain carries TRBV11-2 and TRBJ2-3; D is tentatively TRBD1 or TRBD2 (5 bases each). The CDR3 covers 16 residues. The germline V gene encodes CDR1 SGHAT and CDR2 FQNNGV. Trimming removed 4 bases at V and 0 bases at J, with 14 bases between. Here the CDR3 reads CASSSGTETSTDTQYF. The CDR3 DNA reads as TGTGCCAGCAGCTCGGGGACGGAGACTAGCACAGATACGCAGTATTTT.

The chain combines TRBV27 with TRBJ2-5; 14 nucleotides align to TRBD2. The V and J ends lost 5 bases and 7 bases, in that order; junction bases with no gene match: 15. This CDR3 contains 18 residues. Germline CDR1 reads MNHEY; CDR2 reads SMNVEV (reference sequence). The CDR3 sequence is CASSPGLAGGPGSVTQYF. CDR3 bases: TGTGCCAGCAGTCCTGGACTAGCGGGAGGCCCCGGATCAGTGACCCAGTACTTC.

This chain joins TRBV7-2 and TRBJ2-1; 15 bases are shared with TRBD2. Per germline, CDR1 SGHTA and CDR2 FQGNSA. V dropped 5 bases and J dropped 8; count of bases not matched to a gene: 7. The CDR3 has 16 amino acids. The CDR3 loop is CASSIGLAGGLYEQFF. The CDR3 DNA reads as TGTGCCAGCAGCATCGGACTAGCGGGAGGGCTGTATGAGCAGTTCTTC.

The V and J genes are TRBV7-9 and TRBJ1-2; D gene ambiguous. V was trimmed by 2 bases and J by 5 bases, leaving 12 bases between them. Germline CDR1 SEHNR, CDR2 FQNEAQ (reference sequence). CDR3 length equals 14 residues. The CDR3 sequence: CASSLFEDSYGYTF. CDR3 DNA sequence: TGTGCCAGCAGCTTATTCGAGGACTCATATGGCTACACCTTC.

The chain recombines TRBV7-6 with TRBJ2-1; TRBD2 is a possible D gene (5 bases). Per the germline V gene, CDR1 is SGHVS and CDR2 is FNYEAQ. CDR3 length: 14 residues. Deletions cut 5 bases from V and 5 bases from J, with 13 bases between. The CDR3, as DNA: TGTGCCAGCAGCCCCCTAGCAGACCACAATGAGCAGTTCTTC. Its protein is CASSPLADHNEQFF.

This clone came up once. The chain carries TRBV11-2 and TRBJ1-2; TRBD1 matches 12 bases. This CDR3 contains 16 residues. The ends lost 5 bases at V and 0 bases at J; junction bases unmatched: 4. Germline-derived CDR1 and CDR2 are SGHAT and FQNNGV. The CDR3 region is CASSPGQGAANYGYTF. CDR3 in DNA: TGTGCCAGCAGCCCGGGACAGGGGGCTGCTAACTATGGCTACACCTTC.

V and J are TRBV27 and TRBJ2-1, with D hard to call. Trimming removed 3 bases at V and 9 bases at J, with 15 bases between. Per the germline V gene, CDR1 is MNHEY and CDR2 is SMNVEV (reference sequence). The CDR3 is made up of 14 amino acids. CDR3 residues: CASSFRGPLGEQFF. CDR3 DNA sequence: TGTGCCAGCAGTTTTAGAGGACCCCTGGGTGAGCAGTTCTTC.

The genes are TRBV5-6 and TRBJ2-6; TRBD1 might be the D (6 bases). The V and J ends lost 4 bases and 2 bases respectively, with 22 bases between them. The CDR3 is 19 residues long. Germline CDR1 SGHDT, CDR2 YYEEEE. The CDR3 nucleotides read TGTGCCAGCAGCGGGCGCAATACAGGGAAGGGAACTGGGGCCAACGTCCTGACTTTC. Protein product: CASSGRNTGKGTGANVLTF.

The chain joins TRBV7-2 to TRBJ1-2, with D hard to call. Trimming left V 1 base short and J 4 bases short, with 13 bases between. The CDR3 length is 15 residues. Germline V gene data show CDR1 as SGHTA and CDR2 as FQGNSA. CDR3 region: CASSLGWGEGYGYTF. DNA of the CDR3: TGTGCCAGCAGCTTAGGCTGGGGAGAAGGCTATGGCTACACCTTC.